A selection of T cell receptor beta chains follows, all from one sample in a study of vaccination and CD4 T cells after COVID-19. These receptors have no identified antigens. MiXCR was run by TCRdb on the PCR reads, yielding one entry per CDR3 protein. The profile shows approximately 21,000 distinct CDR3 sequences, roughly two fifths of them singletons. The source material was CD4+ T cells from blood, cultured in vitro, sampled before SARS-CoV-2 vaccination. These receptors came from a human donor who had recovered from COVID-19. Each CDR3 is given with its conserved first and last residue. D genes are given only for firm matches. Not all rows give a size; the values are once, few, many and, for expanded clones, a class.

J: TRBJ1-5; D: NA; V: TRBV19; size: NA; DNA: TGTGCCAGTAGTACCTTGGGGGCAAATCAGCCCCAGCATTTT; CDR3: CASSTLGANQPQHF
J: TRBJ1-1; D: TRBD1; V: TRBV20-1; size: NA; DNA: TGCAGTGCTAGCTCAGGGGGCCGAAGCACTGAAGCTTTCTTT; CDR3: CSASSGGRSTEAFF
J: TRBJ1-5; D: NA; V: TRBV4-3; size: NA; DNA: TGCGCCAGCAGCCAAGAGGTTGGGACAATCAATCAGCCCCAGCATTTT; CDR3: CASSQEVGTINQPQHF
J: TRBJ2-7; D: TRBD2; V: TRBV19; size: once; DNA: TGTGCCAGTAGTATTACTAGCGGGAGGGCCCACACCTACGAGCAGTACTTC; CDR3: CASSITSGRAHTYEQYF
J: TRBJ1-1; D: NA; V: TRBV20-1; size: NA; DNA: TGCAGTGCTAGTGTCAGACCGAAAACTGAAGCTTTCTTT; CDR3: CSASVRPKTEAFF
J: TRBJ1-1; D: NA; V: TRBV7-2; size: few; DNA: TGTGCCAGCAGCCCGCAGTCCCCCACTGAAGCTTTCTTT; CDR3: CASSPQSPTEAFF
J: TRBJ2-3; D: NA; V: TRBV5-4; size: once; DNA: TGTGCCAGCAGCTTGGCCCGGGACCGACACACAGATATGCAGTATTTT; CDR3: CASSLARDRHTDMQYF
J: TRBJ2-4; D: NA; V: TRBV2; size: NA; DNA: TGTGCCAGCAGTGGGATTGGGGGAAGCACAAACATTCAGTACTTC; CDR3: CASSGIGGSTNIQYF
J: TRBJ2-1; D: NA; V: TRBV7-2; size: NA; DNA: TGTGCCAGCAGCTTAGCCTTAGGGGGGGCCAATGAGCAGTTCTTC; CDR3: CASSLALGGANEQFF
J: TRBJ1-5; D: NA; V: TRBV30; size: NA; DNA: TGTGCCTGGGATACTGGGAGGGTTAGCAATCAGCCCCAGCATTTT; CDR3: CAWDTGRVSNQPQHF
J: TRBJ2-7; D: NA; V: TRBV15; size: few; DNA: TGTGCCACCGGAGTAGGGGGGATCTCCTACGAGCAGTACTTC; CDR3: CATGVGGISYEQYF
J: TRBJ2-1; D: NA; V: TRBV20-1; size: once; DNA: TGCAGTGCTAACCCGGGGGCGCCTCACAATGAGCAGTTCTTC; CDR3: CSANPGAPHNEQFF
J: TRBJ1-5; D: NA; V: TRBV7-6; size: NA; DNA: TGTGCCAGCAGCTTATATCCAGGGGCGGGCAATCAGCCCCAGCATTTT; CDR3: CASSLYPGAGNQPQHF
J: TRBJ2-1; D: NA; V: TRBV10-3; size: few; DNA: TGTGCCATCAGACCAGAGATGGGCTACAATGAGCAGTTCTTC; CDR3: CAIRPEMGYNEQFF
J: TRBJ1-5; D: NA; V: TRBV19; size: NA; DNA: TGTGCCACCCAGACGGGTAGCAATCAGCCCCAGCATTTT; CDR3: CATQTGSNQPQHF
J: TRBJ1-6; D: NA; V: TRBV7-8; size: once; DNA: TGTGCCAGCAGCTTACATGTGGGTGGTTTCCGGGGGTATTCCTATAATTCACCCCTCCACTTT; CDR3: CASSLHVGGFRGYSYNSPLHF
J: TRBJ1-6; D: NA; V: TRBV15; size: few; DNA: TGTGCCACCAGCAGAGAGGGGGGAGTTTCACCCCTCCACTTT; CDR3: CATSREGGVSPLHF